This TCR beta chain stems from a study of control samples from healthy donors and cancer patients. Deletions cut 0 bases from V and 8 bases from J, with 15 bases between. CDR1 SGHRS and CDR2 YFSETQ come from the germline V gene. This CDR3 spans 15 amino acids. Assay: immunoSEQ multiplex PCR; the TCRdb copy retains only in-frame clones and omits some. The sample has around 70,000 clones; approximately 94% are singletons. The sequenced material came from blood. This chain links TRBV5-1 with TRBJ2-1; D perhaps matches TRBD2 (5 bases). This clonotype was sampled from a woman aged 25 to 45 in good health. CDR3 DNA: TGCGCCAGCAGCTTGGCAGCGGCCCCGACCTATGAGCAGTTCTTC. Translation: CASSLAAAPTYEQFF.